A selection of T cell receptor beta chains follows, all from one sample in a study of blood T cells in healthy people across ages. TCRdb re-analysed the 5' RACE reads in MiXCR, keeping a single row per CDR3 protein. Of approximately 960,000 distinct CDR3 sequences listed, roughly 29% are singletons. A further study also used this sample, focusing on T cells of mothers and their children.

The specimen was blood. Receptor source: a middle-aged woman in good health. The conserved cysteine and the conserved F or W are not part of the CDR3 here. Some rows mark clone size as missing; the rest say once, few, many or name a class of expanded clone.

clone_size | v_call | cdr3_aa
- | TRBV20-1 | SASHLWRGVHNEQF
many | TRBV3-1 | ASSQGSGPKNIQY
many | TRBV5-1 | ASSTGTNNEQF
- | TRBV29-1 | SVGQGGLYEQY
few | TRBV28 | VSTSDGSSYEQY
- | TRBV6-6 | ASRMGQEIGYEQY
many | TRBV6-5 | ASTMGQPYNEQF
- | TRBV28 | ASSVNRAANYGYT
few | TRBV6-5 | ASSSDRYTEAF
many | TRBV7-7 | ASSLDRATYNEQF
many | TRBV4-2 | ASSLGLARMNEQY
many | TRBV6-1 | ASSDGTGVSPLH
- | TRBV12-3/TRBV12-4 | ASSFREPRNYGYT
- | TRBV6-1 | ASSKSGMLNEQF
few | TRBV7-2 | ASSPDLDFPHTDTQY
- | TRBV12-3/TRBV12-4 | ASSTRTSGGAAPGEQF
- | TRBV10-3 | AISEGKSNQPQH
many | TRBV20-1 | SVTSGDNEQF
- | TRBV12-3/TRBV12-4 | ASSGLGGAEAF
few | TRBV15 | ATSRDLSGGNSPLH
- | TRBV6-2/TRBV6-3 | ASTDTLHLNQH
- | TRBV12-3/TRBV12-4 | ASSQGDTDYEQY
- | TRBV2 | ASSERDDWVYGYT
- | TRBV18 | ASSPPLTGGKETQY
few | TRBV7-6 | ASSPGHLDREPFSEQF
once | TRBV29-1 | SAHSGPSYNEQF
- | TRBV30 | AWRSAGSYGYT
few | TRBV12-3/TRBV12-4 | ASSSQISNQPQH
many | TRBV4-1 | ASSQAQTGNPYEQY
- | TRBV7-2 | ASSLQAGGRGAYEQY
- | TRBV2 | ARRLGNTGANVPT
- | TRBV28 | ASSTDRVRETQY
many | TRBV12-3/TRBV12-4 | ASSYRDRASYEQY
many | TRBV2 | ASKERGLLGEQY
few | TRBV5-1 | ASSLDQGSSPLH
- | TRBV21-1 | ASSKAINEQY
few | TRBV28 | ASRSRDSSYEQY
many | TRBV10-3 | AISGVGHPEQY
few | TRBV2 | ASSEDSEGQGDQPQH
- | TRBV19 | ASTAGVIAKNIQY
few | TRBV28 | ASSSLGGAIDTQY
- | TRBV20-1 | SAFQLQGITSNQPQH
few | TRBV28 | ASSLSTGTTEAF
- | TRBV28 | ASSTSCDEQY
many | TRBV9 | ASSPRGLYEQY
once | TRBV5-1 | ASGGLAIDNEQF
- | TRBV5-1 | ASSTANNEQF
- | TRBV25-1 | ASRTYRGLSYGYT
many | TRBV20-1 | SARRPGTNQETQY
few | TRBV24-1 | ATSDSTRRTVRNQPQH
few | TRBV20-1 | SANRDGNSPLH
once | TRBV9 | ASGPGGEIYGYT
- | TRBV18 | ASSPNRLGSSYEQY
few | TRBV15 | ATSPRGGDKLF
- | TRBV7-2 | ASSRLRNTGELF
few | TRBV28 | ASSLFAGTGVLKSSREQY
- | TRBV28 | ASSLFGPGTNTEAF
many | TRBV2 | ASRAGEGIGTYEQY
- | TRBV2 | TSKEGTTYNEQF
- | TRBV27 | VSRTSPPRTAAEAF